A selection of T cell receptor beta chains follows, all from one sample in a study of T cells in Graves' hyperthyroidism and ophthalmopathy. TCRdb processed the multiplex PCR reads anew with MiXCR; each CDR3 protein has one entry. The data hold about 640,000 distinct CDR3 sequences, with around 21% observed a single time. Sequencing was carried out using blood. The receptors shown here come from a man under 40 with Graves' ophthalmopathy. Both conserved end residues are part of each CDR3. Size tells how often a clone was seen (once, few, many) or the class of an expanded clone, and some rows leave it out.

clone size,V gene,CDR3 protein
few,TRBV19,CASSIGVITEEQFF
.,TRBV20-1,CSARAGAIYNEQFF
.,TRBV5-6,CASSSGQFVNEQFF
many,TRBV20-1,CSAREYGLAAYEQYF
.,TRBV5-1,CASSDSVGHLPRGNEQFF
many,TRBV28,CASSTNQPQHF
.,TRBV18,CASSYWGTEGTEAFF
.,TRBV28,CASSKGGSTYNEQFF
few,TRBV20-1,CSAITELAASYF
many,TRBV30,CAWSVAGVRNEQYF
.,TRBV6-2/TRBV6-3,CASSYSIPGDREVGNTDTQYF
many,TRBV7-9,CASSKGPNQPQHF
.,TRBV11-3,CASSLRQNEQFF
many,TRBV20-1,CSAPTGYEQYF
few,TRBV2,CASSTLNGGQGANTGELFF
many,TRBV12-3/TRBV12-4,CASSLGTNSAGELFF
.,TRBV4-1,CASSQGPRGGLNTEAFF
few,TRBV30,CAWSAPDSSQPQHF
many,TRBV28,CASSLGGGEHEQYF
few,TRBV18,CASSTNLNSVDKPQHF
.,TRBV5-1,CASSLSGGMGDEQFF
.,TRBV20-1,CSARVAQGAYEQYF
.,TRBV27,CASSPHSDSYEQYF
.,TRBV3-1,CASSQLVLLDTGELFF
few,TRBV11-2,CASSERTGVYTEAFF
many,TRBV28,CASSPPTWREVTYEQYF
once,TRBV10-3,CAMGTTNTGELFF
.,TRBV7-9,CASSEFRGPGANVLTF
few,TRBV29-1,CSTGDGTHTGELFF
few,TRBV20-1,CSAPGLAGNHEQFF
few,TRBV7-9,CASSLGGGGRREQYF
.,TRBV5-6,CASSLPGDSEQFF
many,TRBV28,CASIPRDRGPEKTQYF
few,TRBV24-1,CATSFPGLAGNEQFF
many,TRBV3-1,CASSRGLPPFSEQFF
few,TRBV9,CASSVSAGAPDTQYF
few,TRBV7-2,CASSLGPQVPYEQYF
few,TRBV6-2/TRBV6-3,CASKLTGTPLSYEQYF
few,TRBV20-1,CSASVTGGQPQHF
.,TRBV12-5,CASGLVKVIITDTQYF
.,TRBV2,CASSEVLALYNEQFF